The 4 T cell receptor beta chains below come from one sample, sequenced in a study of post-analysis software for immune sequencing data. Their cognate antigens are unknown. Study-level results: Higher frequency in patients than in controls was seen for roughly 5 TRBV segments, with TRBV5-6, TRBV5-1 and TRBV20-1 among them.

Unique molecular identifiers had been added to the TCR beta cDNA libraries. TCRdb recomputed calls from the PCR reads with MiXCR, one row per CDR3 protein. The sample carries 430,000 or so distinct CDR3 sequences, over 30% recorded once. Material: blood. The receptor set was obtained from a girl aged 2 to 10 with multiple sclerosis.

This clonotype appeared a few times. The chain couples TRBV20-1 to TRBJ2-3, with 9 bases lining up with TRBD2. J gave up 2 bases and V 1 base, and 4 bases lay outside the gene matches. Germline V gene lookup returns CDR1 DFQATT and CDR2 SNEGSKA (reference sequence). CDR3 length: 15 residues. CDR3 DNA sequence: TGCAGTGCTAGAGTAGTAGCGGGGGTCACAGATACGCAGTATTTT. It codes for CSARVVAGVTDTQYF.

The chain links TRBV20-1 to TRBJ2-1; either TRBD1 or TRBD2 may supply D (5 bases each). The germline V gene has CDR1 DFQATT and CDR2 SNEGSKA (reference sequence). Trimming left V 0 bases short and J 0 bases short, with 12 bases between. This CDR3 has 16 residues. DNA for the CDR3: TGCAGTGCTAGAGATTGGGGGAGTAGCTCCTACAATGAGCAGTTCTTC. Its protein is CSARDWGSSSYNEQFF.

V gene TRBV12-3 or TRBV12-4 combines with J gene TRBJ1-2; D unclear. The V end was cut by 1 base, the J end by 6 bases, with 12 bases between. CDR3 length equals 14 residues. The CDR3 DNA follows: TGTGCCAGCAGTTTAGTGTCTGTCTCTCATGGCTACACCTTC. Protein product: CASSLVSVSHGYTF.

This clonotype was picked up a small number of times. The chain joins TRBV7-3 to TRBJ1-2; perhaps TRBD1 as D (5 bases). CDR1 is SGHTA, CDR2 FQGTGA, per germline. The CDR3 is made up of 16 amino acids. V dropped 5 bases and J dropped 3 bases, with 19 bases sitting between them. CDR3 nucleotides: TGTGCCAGCAGCCCTAACCCGCGGGGGGGTTACTATGGCTACACCTTC. Residues: CASSPNPRGGYYGYTF.